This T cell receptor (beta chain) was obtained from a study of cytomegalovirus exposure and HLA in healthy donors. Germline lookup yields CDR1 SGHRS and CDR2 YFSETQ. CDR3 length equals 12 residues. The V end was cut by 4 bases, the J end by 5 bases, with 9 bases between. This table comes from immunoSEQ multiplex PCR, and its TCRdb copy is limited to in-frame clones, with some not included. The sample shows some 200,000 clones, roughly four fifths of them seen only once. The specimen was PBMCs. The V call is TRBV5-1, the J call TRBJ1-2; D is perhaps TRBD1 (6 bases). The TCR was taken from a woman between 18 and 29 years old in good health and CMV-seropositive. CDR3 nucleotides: TGCGCCAGCAGCGTACAGGGTTATGGCTACACCTTC. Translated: CASSVQGYGYTF.